The source of this T cell receptor (beta chain) is a study of low-dose radiotherapy and immunotherapy resistance in tumors (dated by TCRdb to between 2021 and 2024). The study in broad terms: In Cohort 1, 0.5 Gy per fraction was delivered every 2 weeks, and a total PTV dose of 6.5 Gy was prescribed. Cohort 2 received 1 Gy per fraction every two weeks, with a total of 13 Gy over 26 weeks. Patients were given nivolumab as a 240 mg flat dose every two weeks and ipilimumab at 1 mg/kg every six weeks, with both drugs delivered intravenously. Intravenous cyclophosphamide at 200 mg/m2 was administered every two weeks, one day ahead of each radiation and immunotherapy administration. Aspirin 300 mg was taken orally once daily by patients for four cycles, starting on cycle 1 day 1. No randomization into treatment groups was done for the people taking part in the trial. Eight patients were included in the translational analysis, namely three from the first dose cohort plus the first five from the second dose cohort.

Concerning this clonotype itself: The antigen it recognizes is unknown. Likely a read error: the CDR3 ends without its conserved phenylalanine or tryptophan.

First-strand cDNA was synthesized using Superscript III and a set of TRAV- and TRBV-specific primers, so that both TCRalpha and TCRbeta chains were covered. TCRs were amplified for 20 to 25 PCR cycles with Phusion, using a constant-region primer paired with the adapter attached to the V primers. Isolated mRNA was amplified with the MessageAmp II aRNA Amplification Kit, using an approximately 17-hour in vitro transcription at 37°C. The Dynabeads mRNA DIRECT Purification Kit was used to isolate mRNA for TCR sequencing. Indexed Illumina adapters were added in a second 25-cycle Phusion PCR, and the resulting products were purified with AMPure XP beads. The authors' analysis ran thus. Using custom Perl scripts, TCR sequences that encoded the same protein were pooled, out-of-frame sequences were dropped, and the abundance of each clonotype was calculated. Any TCR sequence backed by just one read was left out of the analysis. Repertoire metrics included Shannon entropy, Gini index, clonality, richness, and frequency of TCRs shared between repertoires. In-frame beta chains were kept once TCRdb had trimmed the public reads at Q25 with fastp and called clones with MiXCR. Here each entry gathers all rows of one CDR3 protein and keeps the most common genes and DNA. TCRdb, not the authors, supplied the V and J calls. This sample lists about 12,000 distinct CDR3 sequences; about four fifths were detected once. About 3% of the sample belongs to the ten largest clones.

CDR1 is given as SGHRS and CDR2 as YFSETQ, both from the germline V gene. The germline V and J ends show losses of 4 bases and 8 bases respectively, and no gene match explains 8 bases of the junction. The CDR3 has 13 amino acids, counting both end residues. The DNA shown is the 39-base CDR3, in frame from base 1. Donors were enrolled in RACIN, a single-arm phase I dose-escalation trial in which nivolumab, ipilimumab, aspirin, low-dose cyclophosphamide and low-dose radiotherapy were combined. Patients were eligible if they had advanced solid tumors that were TIL-negative. The rearranged segments are TRBV5-1 and TRBJ1-2; TRBD1 lines up with 7 middle nucleotides. The sequence was collected from a human donor with advanced metastatic prostate, ovarian, gallbladder or colorectal cancer (not recorded which). This table probably holds off-target reads from a library built for another chain. The DNA reads as follows: TGCGCCAGCAGCCCGGAGGGGGCGCACGGCTACACCTCC. Translated, this gives CASSPEGAHGYTS.